This T cell receptor beta chain came from a study of blood T cell repertoires in COVID-19. This CDR3 has 16 residues. V lost 3 bases and J lost 4; bases outside the gene matches: 10. Germline V CDR1 and CDR2: LNHNV, YYDKDF (reference sequence). Original data processing: Estimates of nucleated cell counts were drawn from the amplification of reference gene primers. Using immunoSEQ multiplex PCR, the repertoire was profiled, and TCRdb retains in-frame clones only, with some absent. V and J calls and clone size are as listed in that table; D and trimming were resolved from the DNA. The sample carries under 350,000 clones, about 86% recorded once.

The TCR was taken from a middle-aged woman with acute COVID-19. The chain has TRBV15 and TRBJ2-3; 7 bases line up with TRBD2. Sequenced material: PBMCs or T cells enriched from blood (not recorded which). The CDR3 DNA is TGTGCCACCAGCAGTTTTGGCGGGAGAGGGGCAGATACGCAGTATTTT. It encodes CATSSFGGRGADTQYF.